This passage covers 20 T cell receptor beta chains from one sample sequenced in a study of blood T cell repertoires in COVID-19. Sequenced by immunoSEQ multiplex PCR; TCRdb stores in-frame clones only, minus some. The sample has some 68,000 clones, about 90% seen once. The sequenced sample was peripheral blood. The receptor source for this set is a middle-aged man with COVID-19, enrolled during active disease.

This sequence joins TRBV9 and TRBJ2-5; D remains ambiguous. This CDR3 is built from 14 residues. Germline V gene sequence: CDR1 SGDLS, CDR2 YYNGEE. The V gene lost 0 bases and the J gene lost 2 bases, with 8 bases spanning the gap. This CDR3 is CASSVGPEQETQYF. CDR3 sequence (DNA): TGTGCCAGCAGCGTAGGGCCAGAACAAGAGACCCAGTACTTC.

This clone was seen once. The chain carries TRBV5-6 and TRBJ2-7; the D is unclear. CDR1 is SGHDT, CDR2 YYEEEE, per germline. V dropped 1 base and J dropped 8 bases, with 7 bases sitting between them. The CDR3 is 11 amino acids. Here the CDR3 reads CASSLTDKQYF. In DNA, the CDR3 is TGTGCCAGCAGCTTGACAGACAAGCAGTACTTC.

In DNA, the CDR3 is TGCAGTGCTAGAGTCTCGCAGTCCTACACCTTC. It translates to CSARVSQSYTF. The rearrangement joins TRBV20-1 to TRBJ1-2; D is unclear. The CDR3 runs to 11 residues. Germline V lookup: CDR1 DFQATT, CDR2 SNEGSKA (reference sequence). The V and J ends lost 1 base and 10 bases respectively, with 10 bases between them.

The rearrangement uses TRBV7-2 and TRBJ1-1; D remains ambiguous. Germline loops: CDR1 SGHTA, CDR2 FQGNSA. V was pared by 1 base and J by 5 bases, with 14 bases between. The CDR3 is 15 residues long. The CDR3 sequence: CASSLDGGKDTEAFF. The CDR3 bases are TGTGCCAGCAGCTTAGACGGAGGGAAGGATACTGAAGCTTTCTTT.

CDR3: CASSPGLAGYEQFF. The CDR3 coding sequence is TGTGCCAGCAGCCCGGGACTAGCGGGCTATGAGCAGTTCTTC. This chain connects TRBV13 to TRBJ2-1; 12 bases map to TRBD2. The CDR3 loop spans 14 amino acids. Per the germline V gene, CDR1 is PRHDT and CDR2 is FYEKMQ (reference sequence). Trimming took 5 bases from V and 8 from J; bases not matched to a gene: 4.

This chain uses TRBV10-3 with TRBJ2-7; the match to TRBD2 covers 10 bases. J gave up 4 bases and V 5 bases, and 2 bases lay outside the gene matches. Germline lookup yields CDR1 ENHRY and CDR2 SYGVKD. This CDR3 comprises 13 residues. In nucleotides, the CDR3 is TGTGCCATCAGTCCTAGCGGGAGTTACGAGCAGTACTTC. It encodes CAISPSGSYEQYF.

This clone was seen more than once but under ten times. Written as DNA, the CDR3 is TGTGCCAGCAGTGACTCATCTGCGGGAGGCTACAATGAGCAGTTCTTC. It encodes CASSDSSAGGYNEQFF. The J gene is TRBJ2-1, the V gene TRBV6-4; 8 nucleotides align to TRBD2. CDR3 length: 16 residues. Germline V gene lookup returns CDR1 MRHNA and CDR2 SNTAGT. Unmatched junction bases numbered 4, after V lost 0 bases and J lost 3 bases.

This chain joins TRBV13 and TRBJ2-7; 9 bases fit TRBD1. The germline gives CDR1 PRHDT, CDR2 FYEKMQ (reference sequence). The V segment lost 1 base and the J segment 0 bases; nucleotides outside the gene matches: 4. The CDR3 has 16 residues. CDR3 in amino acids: CASSLVGGQGSYEQYF. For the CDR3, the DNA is TGTGCCAGCAGCTTAGTAGGGGGACAGGGCTCCTACGAGCAGTACTTC.

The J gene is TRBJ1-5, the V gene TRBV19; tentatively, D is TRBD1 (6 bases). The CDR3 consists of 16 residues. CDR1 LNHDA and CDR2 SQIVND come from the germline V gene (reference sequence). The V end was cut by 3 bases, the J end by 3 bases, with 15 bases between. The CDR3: CASSIRPEGVNQPQHF. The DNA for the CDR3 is TGTGCCAGTAGTATTAGGCCCGAGGGGGTCAATCAGCCCCAGCATTTT.

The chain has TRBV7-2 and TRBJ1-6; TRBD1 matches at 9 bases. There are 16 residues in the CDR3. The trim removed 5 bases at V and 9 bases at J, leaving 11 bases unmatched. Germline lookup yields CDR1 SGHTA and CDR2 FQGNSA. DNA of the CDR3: TGTGCCAGCAGCACGGGACAGGGCGGGATGAGTTCACCCCTCCACTTT. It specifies CASSTGQGGMSSPLHF.

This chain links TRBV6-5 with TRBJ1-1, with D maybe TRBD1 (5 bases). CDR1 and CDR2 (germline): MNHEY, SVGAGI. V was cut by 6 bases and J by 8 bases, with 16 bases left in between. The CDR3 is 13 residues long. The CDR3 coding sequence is TGTGCCAGCAGGCAAGAGGGGAGGCAGGAAGCTTTCTTT. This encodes CASRQEGRQEAFF.

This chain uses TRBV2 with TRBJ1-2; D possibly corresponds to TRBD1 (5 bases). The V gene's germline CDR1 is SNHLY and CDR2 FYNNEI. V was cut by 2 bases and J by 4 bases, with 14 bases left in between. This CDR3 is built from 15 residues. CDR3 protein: CASSELVDSSYGYTF. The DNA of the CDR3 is TGTGCCAGCAGTGAATTGGTCGACAGCAGCTATGGCTACACCTTC.

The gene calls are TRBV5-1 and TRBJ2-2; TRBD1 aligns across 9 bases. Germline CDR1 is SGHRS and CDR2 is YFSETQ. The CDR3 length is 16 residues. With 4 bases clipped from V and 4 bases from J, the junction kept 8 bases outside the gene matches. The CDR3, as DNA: TGCGCCAGCAGCCATGACAGGGGGGACGGCACCGGGGAGCTGTTTTTT. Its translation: CASSHDRGDGTGELFF.

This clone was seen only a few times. The CDR3 nucleotides are TGTGCCAGCACCATCGGACAGGGGGTGGACTATGGCTACACCTTC. It specifies CASTIGQGVDYGYTF. V gene TRBV5-4 combines with J gene TRBJ1-2; 10 nucleotides align to TRBD1. V trimming: 6 bases; J trimming: 3 bases; junction bases outside the gene matches: 8. The CDR3 extends over 15 amino acids. Germline CDR1 is SGHNT and CDR2 is YYREEE (reference sequence).

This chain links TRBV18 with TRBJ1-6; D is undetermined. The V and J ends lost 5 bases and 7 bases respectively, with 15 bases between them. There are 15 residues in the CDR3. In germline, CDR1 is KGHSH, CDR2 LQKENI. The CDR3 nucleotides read TGTGCCAGCTCATCCGGGAGAAACAACAATTCACCCCTCCACTTT. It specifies CASSSGRNNNSPLHF. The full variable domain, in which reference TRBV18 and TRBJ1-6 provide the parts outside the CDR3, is NAGVMQNPRHLVRRRGQEARLRCSPMKGHSHVYWYRQLPEEGLKFMVYLQKENIIDESGMPKERFSAEFPKEGPSILRIQQVVRGDSAAYFCASSSGRNNNSPLHFGNGTRLTVT.

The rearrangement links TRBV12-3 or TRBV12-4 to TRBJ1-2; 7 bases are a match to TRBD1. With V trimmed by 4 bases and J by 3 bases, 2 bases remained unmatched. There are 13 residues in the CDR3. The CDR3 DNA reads TGTGCCAGCAGTTGGGGGACAGACTATGGCTACACCTTC. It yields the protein CASSWGTDYGYTF.

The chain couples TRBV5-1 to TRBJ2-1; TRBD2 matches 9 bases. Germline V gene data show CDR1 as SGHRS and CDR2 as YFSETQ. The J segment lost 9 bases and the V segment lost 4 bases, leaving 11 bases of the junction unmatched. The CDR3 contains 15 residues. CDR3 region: CASSPLWREGSEQFF. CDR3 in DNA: TGCGCCAGCAGCCCCTTATGGCGGGAGGGTAGTGAGCAGTTCTTC.

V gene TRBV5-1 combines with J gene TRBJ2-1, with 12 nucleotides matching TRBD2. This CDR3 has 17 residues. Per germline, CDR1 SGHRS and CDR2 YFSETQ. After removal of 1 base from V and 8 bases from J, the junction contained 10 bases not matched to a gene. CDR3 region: CASSLFALGLAGDEQFF. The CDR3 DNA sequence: TGCGCCAGCAGCTTGTTCGCCCTGGGACTAGCGGGCGATGAGCAGTTCTTC.

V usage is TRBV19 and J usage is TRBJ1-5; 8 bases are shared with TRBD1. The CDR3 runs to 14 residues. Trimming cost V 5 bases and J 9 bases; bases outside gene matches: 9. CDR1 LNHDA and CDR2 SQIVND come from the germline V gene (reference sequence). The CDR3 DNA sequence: TGTGCCAGTAGTGGCGACAGGGGAGAAAGGCCCCAGCATTTT. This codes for CASSGDRGERPQHF.

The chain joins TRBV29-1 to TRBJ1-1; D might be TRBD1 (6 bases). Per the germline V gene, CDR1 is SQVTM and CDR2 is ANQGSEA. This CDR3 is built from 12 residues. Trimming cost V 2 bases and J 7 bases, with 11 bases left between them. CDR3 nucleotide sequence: TGCAGCGTTGAACAGGGGCGGTATGAAGCTTTCTTT. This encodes CSVEQGRYEAFF.